Presented here are 25 T cell receptor beta chains from one specimen sequenced in a study of T-cell memory formation after mild COVID-19. TCRdb reprocessed the 5' RACE reads with MiXCR, giving one entry per CDR3 protein. This table has approximately 99,000 distinct CDR3 sequences, over 15% appearing once. The sequenced sample consisted of PBMCs or a T cell subset sorted from them (not recorded which). Receptors were obtained from a man between 18 and 29 years old who had mild COVID-19 (a few samples of this study predate the infection). Cell type and time point are not known.

As regards this clonotype: Mismatch with germline at one junction end may stem from a read error. V gene TRBV7-7 combines with J gene TRBJ2-5; 10 bases match TRBD2. Germline V gene data show CDR1 as SSHAT and CDR2 as FNYEAQ (reference sequence). There are 14 residues in the CDR3. The CDR3 protein is CASSKLAGMETQYF. CDR3 bases: TGTGCTAGCAGCAAACTAGCGGGGATGGAGACCCAGTACTTC.

This clonotype was observed at least ten times. The chain employs TRBV11-2 and TRBJ1-2; D is unclear. This CDR3 spans 11 amino acids. The germline V gene has CDR1 SGHAT and CDR2 FQNNGV. V was pared by 3 bases and J by 1 base, with 0 bases between. The CDR3 DNA reads as TGTGCCAGCAGCTTTAACTATGGCTACACCTTC. It is translated as CASSFNYGYTF.

This clonotype has a handful of counts. This chain connects TRBV10-1 to TRBJ2-4; no firm D call. The V end lost 2 bases, the J end lost 5 bases, and 7 bases lay between the germline ends. CDR1 WNHNN and CDR2 SYGVQD come from the germline V gene (reference sequence). There are 13 residues in the CDR3. CDR3 loop: CASSENLENIQYF. In nucleotides, the CDR3 is TGCGCCAGCAGTGAGAATCTGGAAAACATTCAGTACTTC.

This chain uses TRBV7-2 with TRBJ2-5; 8 bases align to TRBD2. CDR1 and CDR2 from the germline V gene are SGHTA and FQGNSA. The CDR3 spans 13 residues. Germline trimming cut 4 bases from V and 5 bases from J; bases unmatched to any gene: 3. CDR3 in amino acids: CASSSSGGETQYF. CDR3 nucleotide sequence: TGTGCCAGCAGCTCGTCGGGGGGGGAGACCCAGTACTTC.

This clonotype was detected a few times. The chain uses TRBV5-4 and TRBJ2-3, with 7 bases identical to TRBD1. The CDR3 covers 15 residues. Per the germline V gene, CDR1 is SGHNT and CDR2 is YYREEE (reference sequence). V dropped 2 bases and J dropped 1; count of bases not matched to a gene: 4. The CDR3 is CASSFRGGRTDTQYF. The DNA of the CDR3 is TGTGCCAGCAGCTTTAGAGGGGGCCGCACAGATACGCAGTATTTT.

The chain couples TRBV29-1 to TRBJ1-1; D gene uncertain. The germline V gene encodes CDR1 SQVTM and CDR2 ANQGSEA. This CDR3 comprises 11 residues. V was pared by 6 bases and J by 0 bases, with 5 bases between. CDR3 loop: CSVGLNTEAFF. In DNA, the CDR3 is TGCAGCGTAGGTCTGAACACTGAAGCTTTCTTT. The whole variable domain, filled in from reference TRBV29-1 and TRBJ1-1, reads SAVISQKPSRDICQRGTSLTIQCQVDSQVTMMFWYRQQPGQSLTLIATANQGSEATYESGFVIDKFPISRPNLTFSTLTVSNMSPEDSSIYLCSVGLNTEAFFGQGTRLTVV.

This clonotype was seen many times. The V and J genes are TRBV5-5 and TRBJ2-7; a possible D gene is TRBD1 (5 bases). Deletions cut 4 bases from V and 5 bases from J, with 13 bases between. Germline V gene data show CDR1 as SGHKS and CDR2 as YYEKEE (reference sequence). The CDR3 loop spans 13 amino acids. The CDR3 region is CASSPGLRDEQYV. The CDR3 DNA is TGTGCCAGCAGCCCCGGGCTCAGGGACGAGCAGTACGTC.

This clonotype was found a few times. V gene TRBV4-2 combines with J gene TRBJ1-2; the D is unclear. V lost 0 bases to trimming and J lost 8 bases, with 16 bases between them. Germline CDR1 reads LGHNA; CDR2 reads YNFKEQ. The CDR3 runs 15 residues. The CDR3 DNA reads as TGTGCCAGCAGCCAAGATCCCAGGTACGGGGTCGGCTACACCTTC. This gives the protein CASSQDPRYGVGYTF.

The chain links TRBV7-9 to TRBJ2-7; the D call may be TRBD1 or TRBD2 (5 bases each). CDR3 size: 17 residues. The germline CDR1 and CDR2 sequences are SEHNR and FQNEAQ (reference sequence). V lost 5 bases, J lost 2 bases, and 22 bases lay in between. The CDR3 is CASSPRGADPQPYEQYF. In DNA form, the CDR3 reads TGTGCCAGCAGCCCAAGGGGAGCAGACCCCCAACCCTACGAGCAGTACTTC. Supplemented by reference TRBV7-9 and TRBJ2-7, the full variable domain reads DTGVSQNPRHKITKRGQNVTFRCDPISEHNRLYWYRQTLGQGPEFLTYFQNEAQLEKSRLLSDRFSAERPKGSFSTLEIQRTEQGDSAMYLCASSPRGADPQPYEQYFGPGTRLTVT.

This clonotype turned up a few times. The chain links TRBV5-1 to TRBJ2-2, with D perhaps assigned TRBD1 or TRBD2 (5 bases each). Germline CDR1 reads SGHRS; CDR2 reads YFSETQ. This CDR3 spans 15 amino acids. V was clipped by 0 bases and J by 6 bases, with 12 bases between them. CDR3 residues: CASSLDRGWAGELFF. The CDR3 DNA is TGCGCCAGCAGCTTGGATCGGGGCTGGGCCGGGGAGCTGTTTTTT.

This clonotype was detected only a few times. The chain carries TRBV18 and TRBJ2-5; D not certain. The CDR3 has 15 amino acids. Trimming left V 6 bases short and J 5 bases short, with 19 bases between. CDR1 and CDR2 (germline): KGHSH, LQKENI. The CDR3: CASSPSLGVGETQYF. The DNA for the CDR3 is TGTGCCAGCTCTCCCTCACTTGGCGTTGGGGAGACCCAGTACTTC.

On this clonotype: This clone may be a read error of a much larger clone one base away. The chain combines TRBV11-1 with TRBJ2-7; either TRBD1 or TRBD2 may fit D (5 bases each). The CDR3 is 14 residues long. From germline, CDR1 is SGHAT and CDR2 FQDESV (reference sequence). Trimming shortened V by 3 bases and J by 1 base, and 10 bases separated the two germline ends. For the CDR3, the DNA is TGTGCCAGCAGCTTGTGGGACCTATCCTACGAGCAGTACGTC. This sequence encodes CASSLWDLSYEQYV.

The J gene is TRBJ2-6, the V gene TRBV3-1; 7 nucleotides align to TRBD1. Germline assignment: CDR1 LGHDT and CDR2 YNNKEL (reference sequence). V lost 3 bases, J lost 4 bases, and 12 bases stayed unmatched. This CDR3 has 18 residues. CDR3: CASSQETGPLWGANVLTF. In DNA, the CDR3 is TGTGCCAGCAGCCAGGAGACAGGGCCCCTGTGGGGGGCCAACGTCCTGACTTTC.

This clonotype was seen a handful of times. The chain carries TRBV9 and TRBJ2-5; D not certain. Trimming cost V 0 bases and J 7 bases, with 13 bases left between them. The CDR3 covers 14 residues. Germline-derived CDR1 and CDR2 are SGDLS and YYNGEE. CDR3 amino acids: CASSVVAEGLTQYF. CDR3 nucleotide sequence: TGTGCCAGCAGCGTAGTGGCGGAAGGGTTGACCCAGTACTTC.

This clonotype was counted many times. The chain links TRBV7-2 to TRBJ1-6; D call uncertain. CDR3 length: 14 amino acids. V lost 3 bases to trimming and J lost 5 bases, with 8 bases between them. Germline CDR1 is SGHTA and CDR2 is FQGNSA. CDR3 amino acids: CASSFRVNNSPLHF. The CDR3 nucleotides are TGTGCCAGCAGCTTCCGGGTAAATAATTCACCCCTCCACTTT.

V is TRBV6-6 and J is TRBJ1-6; the D gene is possibly TRBD1 (6 bases). V was clipped by 5 bases and J by 10 bases, with 12 bases between them. The germline CDR1 and CDR2 sequences are MNHNY and SVGAGI (reference sequence). The CDR3 has 13 residues. CDR3 in DNA: TGTGCCAGCAGTACGACAGGTATCTCACCCCTCCACTTT. Translated: CASSTTGISPLHF.

This clonotype was picked up a small number of times. This chain uses TRBV6-5 with TRBJ1-3; D is possibly TRBD1 (5 bases). CDR1 is MNHEY and CDR2 is SVGAGI in the germline V gene. Trimming left V 0 bases short and J 2 bases short, with 11 bases between. This CDR3 comprises 16 residues. CDR3 nucleotides: TGTGCCAGCAGTTACTCGATTTCAGGGACTGGAAACACCATATATTTT. This codes for CASSYSISGTGNTIYF.

The chain is built from TRBV12-3 or TRBV12-4 and TRBJ2-3; 7 bases agree with TRBD2. J was trimmed by 6 bases and V by 6 bases; bases with no gene match: 9. The CDR3 extends over 14 amino acids. The CDR3 DNA reads TGTGCCAGCAGCTTGGGGGGGATTTACGATACGCAGTATTTT. Amino acid sequence: CASSLGGIYDTQYF.

This clonotype was counted a few times. The chain recombines TRBV12-3 or TRBV12-4 with TRBJ2-2; D remains unclear. V lost 2 bases to trimming and J lost 6 bases, with 10 bases between them. The CDR3 consists of 14 residues. CDR3 in DNA: TGTGCCAGCAGTTTAAATGGGTTCGCCGGGGAGCTGTTTTTT. Amino acid sequence: CASSLNGFAGELFF.

This chain uses TRBV18 with TRBJ2-5; no definite D call. CDR3 length equals 16 residues. The germline CDR1 and CDR2 sequences are KGHSH and LQKENI. V lost 0 bases to trimming and J lost 3 bases, with 14 bases between them. The CDR3 DNA is TGTGCCAGCTCACCACCCACCGCCCGTAGGGAAGAGACCCAGTACTTC. It codes for CASSPPTARREETQYF.

In its sample, this clonotype was seen a few times. The chain couples TRBV28 to TRBJ2-7, with D perhaps TRBD1 (6 bases). The CDR3 runs to 15 residues. Trimming took 6 bases from V and 4 from J, leaving 19 bases between them. Germline lookup yields CDR1 MDHEN and CDR2 SYDVKM. The CDR3 DNA is TGTGCCAGCAGCCCTCCGGGACATCCTCTTTACGAGCAGTACGTC. Its translation is CASSPPGHPLYEQYV.

The table lists this clonotype with a few counts. This chain links TRBV4-3 with TRBJ1-2; D possibly corresponds to TRBD1 (6 bases). V was pared by 1 base and J by 2 bases, with 11 bases between. This CDR3 contains 15 residues. Per germline, CDR1 LGHNA and CDR2 YSLEER. CDR3 region: CASSQGGGRNYGYTF. In DNA form, the CDR3 reads TGCGCCAGCAGCCAAGGGGGGGGCAGGAACTATGGCTACACCTTC.

The chain couples TRBV5-6 to TRBJ1-6; D ambiguous. The CDR3 runs to 13 residues. Per germline, CDR1 SGHDT and CDR2 YYEEEE. Trimming removed 0 bases at V and 7 bases at J, with 5 bases between. The CDR3 region is CASSLVENSPLHF. DNA for the CDR3: TGTGCCAGCAGCTTGGTCGAAAATTCACCCCTCCACTTT.

This clonotype was counted only a few times. The rearrangement links TRBV20-1 to TRBJ2-5; D is uncertain. The CDR3 runs 13 residues. Trimming removed 0 bases from V and 9 bases from J, with 14 bases in between. Germline values: CDR1 DFQATT, CDR2 SNEGSKA (reference sequence). The CDR3 DNA reads TGCAGTGCTAGAGATCGCTCGCCTAGGGCCCAGTACTTC. It translates to CSARDRSPRAQYF.

The chain employs TRBV20-1 and TRBJ2-3; 11 bases line up with TRBD2. CDR1 and CDR2 (germline): DFQATT, SNEGSKA (reference sequence). This CDR3 comprises 13 residues. The CDR3 DNA is TGCAGGATGACTAGCGGGATCACAGATACGCAGTATTTT. Amino acids: CRMTSGITDTQYF.